This T cell receptor (beta chain) was obtained from a study of shared clonotypes between healthy human individuals. The CDR3 length is 15 residues. The V gene's germline CDR1 is LGHNA and CDR2 YNFKEQ. V shed 1 base, J shed 4 bases, and the junction held 7 bases outside the gene matches. Sequencing was performed with immunoSEQ multiplex PCR; in TCRdb, only in-frame clones are kept and a portion is missing. The sample records under 2,500,000 clones, approximately 94% being singletons. Concerning this clone itself: Its antigen is unidentified.

Notes on the study in general: Among donors, clonotype sharing was expected to be affected by sequencing depth.

The sequence came from a man between 18 and 35 years old in good health. The sample comprised naive CD4+ T cells sorted from blood. As for subset: CD45RA+ positively selected. The chain is built from TRBV4-2 and TRBJ2-7; 7 bases fit TRBD2. CDR3 nucleotide sequence: TGTGCCAGCAGCCAAGCTAGCGGTCCCAGGTACGAGCAGTACTTC. Encoded protein: CASSQASGPRYEQYF.